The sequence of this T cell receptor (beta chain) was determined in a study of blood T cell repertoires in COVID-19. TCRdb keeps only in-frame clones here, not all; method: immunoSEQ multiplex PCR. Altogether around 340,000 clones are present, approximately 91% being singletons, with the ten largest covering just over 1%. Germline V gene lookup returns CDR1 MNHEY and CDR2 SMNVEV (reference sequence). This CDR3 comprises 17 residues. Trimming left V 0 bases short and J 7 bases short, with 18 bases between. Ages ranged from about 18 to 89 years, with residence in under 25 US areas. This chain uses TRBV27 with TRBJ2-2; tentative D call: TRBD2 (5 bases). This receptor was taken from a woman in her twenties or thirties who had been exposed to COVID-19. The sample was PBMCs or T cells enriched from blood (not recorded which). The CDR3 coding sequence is TGTGCCAGCAGTTTATCGATGAAGGACGTTCGGGACGGGGAGCTGTTTTTT. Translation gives CASSLSMKDVRDGELFF.